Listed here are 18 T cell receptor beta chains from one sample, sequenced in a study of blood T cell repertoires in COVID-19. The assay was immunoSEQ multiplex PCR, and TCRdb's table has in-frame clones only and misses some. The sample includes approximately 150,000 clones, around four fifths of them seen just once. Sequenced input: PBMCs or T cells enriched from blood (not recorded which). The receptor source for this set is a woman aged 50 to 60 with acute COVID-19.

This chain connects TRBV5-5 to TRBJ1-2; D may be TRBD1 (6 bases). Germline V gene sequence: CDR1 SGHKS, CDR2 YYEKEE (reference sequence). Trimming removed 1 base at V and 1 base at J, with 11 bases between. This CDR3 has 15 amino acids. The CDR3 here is CASSLRAQGNYGYTF. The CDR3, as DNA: TGTGCCAGCAGCTTGCGGGCACAGGGTAACTATGGCTACACCTTC.

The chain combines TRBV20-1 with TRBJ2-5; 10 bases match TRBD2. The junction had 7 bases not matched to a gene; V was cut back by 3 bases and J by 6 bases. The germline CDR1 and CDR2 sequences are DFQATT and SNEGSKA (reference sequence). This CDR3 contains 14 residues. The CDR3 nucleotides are TGCAGTGCTAGTGCTAGCGGGAGCATGCAGACCCAGTACTTC. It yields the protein CSASASGSMQTQYF.

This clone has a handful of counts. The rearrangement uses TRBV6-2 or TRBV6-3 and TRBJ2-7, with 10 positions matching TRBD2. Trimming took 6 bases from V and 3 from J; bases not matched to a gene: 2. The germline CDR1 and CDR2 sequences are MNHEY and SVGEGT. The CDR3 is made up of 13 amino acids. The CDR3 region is CASSIAGGYEQYF. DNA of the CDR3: TGTGCCAGCAGCATAGCGGGAGGCTACGAGCAGTACTTC.

The CDR3: CASSNQGALHYGYTF. In DNA, the CDR3 is TGTGCCAGCAGTAATCAGGGGGCTCTTCATTATGGCTACACCTTC. This chain uses TRBV6-5 with TRBJ1-2; TRBD1 agrees at 8 bases. The length of the CDR3 is 15 residues. Germline V lookup: CDR1 MNHEY, CDR2 SVGAGI. Germline trimming cut 5 bases from V and 5 bases from J; bases unmatched to any gene: 10.

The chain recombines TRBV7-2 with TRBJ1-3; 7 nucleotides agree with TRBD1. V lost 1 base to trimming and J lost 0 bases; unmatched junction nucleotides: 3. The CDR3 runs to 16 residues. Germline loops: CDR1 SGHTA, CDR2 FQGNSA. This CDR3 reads CASSLGGQTSGNTIYF. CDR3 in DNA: TGTGCCAGCAGCTTAGGGGGACAGACCTCTGGAAACACCATATATTTT.

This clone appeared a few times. CDR3: CATSRAYREANTGELFF. CDR3 DNA: TGTGCCACCAGCAGAGCCTACCGGGAGGCAAACACCGGGGAGCTGTTTTTT. This chain links TRBV15 with TRBJ2-2, with TRBD2 matching over 7 bases. The CDR3 runs to 17 residues. J lost 2 bases, V lost 1 base, and 7 bases had no gene match. Germline V gives CDR1 LNHNV, CDR2 YYDKDF (reference sequence).

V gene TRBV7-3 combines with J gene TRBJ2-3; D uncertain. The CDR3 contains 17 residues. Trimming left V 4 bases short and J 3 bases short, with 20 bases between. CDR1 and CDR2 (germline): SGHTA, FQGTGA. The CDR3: CASSSTPLRSSTDTQYF. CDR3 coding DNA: TGTGCCAGCAGCTCCACCCCTTTGCGTTCGTCGACAGATACGCAGTATTTT.

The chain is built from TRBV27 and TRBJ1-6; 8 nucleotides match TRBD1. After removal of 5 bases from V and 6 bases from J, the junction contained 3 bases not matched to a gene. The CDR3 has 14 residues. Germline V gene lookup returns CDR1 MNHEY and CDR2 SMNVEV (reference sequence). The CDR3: CASSHDRGNSPLHF. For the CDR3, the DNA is TGTGCCAGCAGTCACGACAGGGGTAATTCACCCCTCCACTTT.

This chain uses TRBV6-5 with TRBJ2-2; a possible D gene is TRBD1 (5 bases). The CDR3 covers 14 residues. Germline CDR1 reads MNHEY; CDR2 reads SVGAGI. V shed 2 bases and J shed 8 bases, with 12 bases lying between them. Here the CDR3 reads CASSYQGAAGELFF. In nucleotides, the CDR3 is TGTGCCAGCAGTTACCAAGGGGCCGCTGGGGAGCTGTTTTTT.

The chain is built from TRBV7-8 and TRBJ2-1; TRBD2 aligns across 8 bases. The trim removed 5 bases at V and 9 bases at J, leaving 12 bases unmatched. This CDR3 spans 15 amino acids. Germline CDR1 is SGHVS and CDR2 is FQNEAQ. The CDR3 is CASSPLSGSTLEQFF. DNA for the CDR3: TGTGCCAGCAGCCCACTGAGCGGGAGCACCCTTGAGCAGTTCTTC.

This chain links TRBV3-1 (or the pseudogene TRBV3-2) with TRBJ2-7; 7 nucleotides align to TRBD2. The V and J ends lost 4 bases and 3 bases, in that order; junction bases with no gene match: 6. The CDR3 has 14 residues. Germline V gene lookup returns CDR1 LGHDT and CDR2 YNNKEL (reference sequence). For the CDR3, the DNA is TGTGCCAGCAGCCCCAGAGCGGGAAGCTACGAGCAGTACTTC. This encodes CASSPRAGSYEQYF.

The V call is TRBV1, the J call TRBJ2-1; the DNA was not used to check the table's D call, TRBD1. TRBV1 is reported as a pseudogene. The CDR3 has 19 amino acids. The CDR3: CTSSQGGRLRGHQLHEQFF. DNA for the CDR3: TGCACCAGCAGCCAAGGGGGCCGCCTGCGCGGTCATCAGCTCCATGAGCAGTTCTTC.

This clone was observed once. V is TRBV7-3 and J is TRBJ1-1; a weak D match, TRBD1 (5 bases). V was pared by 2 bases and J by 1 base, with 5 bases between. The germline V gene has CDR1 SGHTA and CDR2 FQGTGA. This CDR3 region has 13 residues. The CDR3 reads CASSLQGNTEAFF. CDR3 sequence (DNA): TGTGCCAGCAGCTTACAGGGGAACACTGAAGCTTTCTTT.

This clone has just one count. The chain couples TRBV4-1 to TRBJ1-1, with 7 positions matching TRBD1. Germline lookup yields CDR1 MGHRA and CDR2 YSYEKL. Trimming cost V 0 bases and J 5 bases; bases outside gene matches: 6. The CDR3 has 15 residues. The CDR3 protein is CASSQDRGPKTEAFF. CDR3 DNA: TGCGCCAGCAGCCAAGATAGGGGGCCGAAGACTGAAGCTTTCTTT.

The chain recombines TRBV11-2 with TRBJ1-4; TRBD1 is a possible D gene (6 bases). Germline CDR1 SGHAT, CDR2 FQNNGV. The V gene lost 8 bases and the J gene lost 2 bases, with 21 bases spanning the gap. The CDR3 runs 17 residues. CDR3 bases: TGTGCCAGCCGCAAACGCCAGGGGAGAGGTACTAATGAAAAACTGTTTTTT. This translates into CASRKRQGRGTNEKLFF.

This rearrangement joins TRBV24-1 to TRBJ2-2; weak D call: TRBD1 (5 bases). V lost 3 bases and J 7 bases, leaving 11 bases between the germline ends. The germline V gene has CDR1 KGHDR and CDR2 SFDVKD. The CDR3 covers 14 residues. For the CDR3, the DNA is TGTGCCACCAGTGATCCAACTGACAGCGGGGAGCTGTTTTTT. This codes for CATSDPTDSGELFF.

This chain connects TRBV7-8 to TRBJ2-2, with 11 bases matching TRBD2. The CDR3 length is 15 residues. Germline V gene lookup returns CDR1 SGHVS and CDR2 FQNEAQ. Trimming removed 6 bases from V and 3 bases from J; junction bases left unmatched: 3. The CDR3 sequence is CASRIAGGDTGELFF. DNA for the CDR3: TGTGCCAGCAGGATAGCGGGAGGGGACACCGGGGAGCTGTTTTTT.

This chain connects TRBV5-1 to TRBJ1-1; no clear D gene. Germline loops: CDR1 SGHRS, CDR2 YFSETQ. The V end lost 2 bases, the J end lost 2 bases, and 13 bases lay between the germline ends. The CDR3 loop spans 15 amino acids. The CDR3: CASSFGHAGNTEAFF. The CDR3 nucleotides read TGCGCCAGCAGCTTCGGTCACGCGGGCAACACTGAAGCTTTCTTT.